The rows below give T cell receptor beta chains drawn from one sample of a study of shared clonotypes between healthy human individuals. The repertoire was sequenced with immunoSEQ multiplex PCR; TCRdb's copy has only in-frame clones and lacks some. The data contain 2 million to 3 million clones, 85% to 95% of them seen just once; the ten biggest clones take up roughly 0.14%. Sequencing was performed on naive CD4+ T cells sorted from blood. The receptor set was obtained from a man aged 18 to 29 in good health. The CDR3 runs from the conserved cysteine through the conserved F or W. The D gene is left open where the match is weak. Size is omitted from some rows. Given values are once, few, many or a class for expanded clones.

D	size	V	J	DNA	CDR3
.	.	TRBV6-6	TRBJ2-3	TGTGCCAGCAGTTACTCCGGGGGGCCCACAGATACGCAGTATTTT	CASSYSGGPTDTQYF
.	.	TRBV30	TRBJ1-1	TGTGCCTGGAGTCACGGGGTTCTCGGCGCCACTGAAGCTTTCTTT	CAWSHGVLGATEAFF
.	.	TRBV2	TRBJ2-1	TGTGCCAGTCGACTGAATGAGCAGTTCTTC	CASRLNEQFF
TRBD2	.	TRBV5-1	TRBJ2-1	TGCGCCAGCAGGTCGCGGGAGGCCTACAATGAGCAGTTCTTC	CASRSREAYNEQFF
.	.	TRBV5-6	TRBJ2-5	TGTGCCAGCAGCTTAGGGACACCTCAAGAGACCCAGTACTTC	CASSLGTPQETQYF
.	.	TRBV18	TRBJ1-5	TGTGCCAGCTCACCCCTGGGGGATAGCAATCAGCCCCAGCATTTT	CASSPLGDSNQPQHF
.	.	TRBV9	TRBJ1-3	TGTGCCAGCACCCGAGGAAGGGACTCTGGAAACACCATATATTTT	CASTRGRDSGNTIYF
.	.	TRBV7-8	TRBJ1-5	TGTGCCAGCAGCCCTGTAGCGGGACAAGATAGCAATCAGCCCCAGCATTTT	CASSPVAGQDSNQPQHF
.	.	TRBV18	TRBJ1-1	TGTGCCAGCTCGTCCTCAGGGGAGAACACTGAAGCTTTCTTT	CASSSSGENTEAFF
TRBD2	.	TRBV18	TRBJ2-7	TGTGCCAGCTCACCACCGGGGGGAGGGCTCTACGAGCAGTACTTC	CASSPPGGGLYEQYF
.	.	TRBV13	TRBJ1-2	TGTGCCAGCAGCTCCCATTCGTTGGGATGGGTTGGGGGCTACACCTTC	CASSSHSLGWVGGYTF
TRBD1	.	TRBV2	TRBJ2-3	TGTGCCAGCAGTCCGGGACAGGGGGCGACAGATACGCAGTATTTT	CASSPGQGATDTQYF
.	.	TRBV4-1	TRBJ2-5	TGCGCCAGCAGCCAACGCGGCCCGCCAGAGACCCAGTACTTC	CASSQRGPPETQYF
TRBD1	.	TRBV7-3	TRBJ2-1	TGTGCCAGCAGCTTAATAGGGGGCTCATACAATGAGCAGTTCTTC	CASSLIGGSYNEQFF
TRBD2	.	TRBV18	TRBJ2-7	TGTGCCAGCTCACCACCGGCGCGGGGGGGCAGCGAGCAGTACTTC	CASSPPARGGSEQYF
.	.	TRBV6-1	TRBJ2-7	TGTGCCAGCACACAGAGCTACGAGCAGTACTTC	CASTQSYEQYF
TRBD2	.	TRBV10-1	TRBJ2-3	TGCGCCAGCAGTGAGACTAGCGGGAGATACACAGATACGCAGTATTTT	CASSETSGRYTDTQYF
TRBD2	.	TRBV6-1	TRBJ2-1	TGTGCCAGCGGGAAACTAGGGACTAGCGGGATCGCGCAGTTCTTC	CASGKLGTSGIAQFF
.	once	TRBV7-2	TRBJ1-6	TGTGCCAGCGGGCTGGATTCACCCCTCCACTTT	CASGLDSPLHF
.	.	TRBV19	TRBJ1-2	TGTGCCAGTAGTAAGAGAGGGGACTATGGCTACACCTTC	CASSKRGDYGYTF
.	.	TRBV30	TRBJ1-5	TGTGCCTGGAGTCCGACCGTCTATAGCAATCAGCCCCAGCATTTT	CAWSPTVYSNQPQHF
.	few	TRBV6-1	TRBJ1-4	TGTGCCAGCAGGGCGGACGGAACGACTAATGAAAAACTGTTTTTT	CASRADGTTNEKLFF
.	.	TRBV5-1	TRBJ1-6	TGCGCCAGCAGCTTGGCCCCTAGGGATTCACCCCTCCACTTT	CASSLAPRDSPLHF
.	once	TRBV5-1	TRBJ2-3	TGCGCCAGCAGCTTGAATGGCGAGGATACGCAGTATTTT	CASSLNGEDTQYF
TRBD2	.	TRBV20-1	TRBJ2-5	TGCAGTGCTAGAGTCCGGGGGGCCCAGTACTTC	CSARVRGAQYF
.	.	TRBV4-1	TRBJ2-2	TGCGCCAGCAGCCAAGCGACCGGGACTTCCACCGGGGAGCTGTTTTTT	CASSQATGTSTGELFF
.	.	TRBV10-3	TRBJ2-7	TGTGCCATCAGTGCTTCAGGAAGAGGCGGTGTCATGTACGAGCAGTACTTC	CAISASGRGGVMYEQYF
TRBD1	.	TRBV7-6	TRBJ2-2	TGTGCCAGCAGCACCGGGACAGGGGGCCCCGGGGAGCTGTTTTTT	CASSTGTGGPGELFF
.	few	TRBV18	TRBJ1-4	TGTGCCAGCTCAAGACAGGCCCCTGCGGCTAATGAAAAACTGTTTTTT	CASSRQAPAANEKLFF
.	.	TRBV6-1	TRBJ1-3	TGTGCCAGCAGTGATGGGAGTACTGGAAACACCATATATTTT	CASSDGSTGNTIYF
TRBD1	.	TRBV15	TRBJ2-5	TGTGCCACCAGCAGTGGGACAGGGAAAGAGACCCAGTACTTC	CATSSGTGKETQYF
TRBD2	.	TRBV6-1	TRBJ2-4	TGTGCCAGCAGTGAAGCCCCCGGGACTAGCGGAACCAAAAACATTCAGTACTTC	CASSEAPGTSGTKNIQYF
.	.	TRBV10-1	TRBJ2-2	TGCGCCAGCAGCCCCCCTCTTGGCACCGGGGAGCTGTTTTTT	CASSPPLGTGELFF
TRBD1	.	TRBV5-5	TRBJ2-5	TGTGCCAGCAGCTTTAGACAGGGCCAAGAGACCCAGTACTTC	CASSFRQGQETQYF
.	.	TRBV7-2	TRBJ2-7	TGTGCCAGCAGCTTAGCCTTGGGGGAGGACTACGAGCAGTACTTC	CASSLALGEDYEQYF
.	.	TRBV7-2	TRBJ1-2	TGTGCCAGCAGCTTAGGGCCAGGCACTTATGGCTACACCTTC	CASSLGPGTYGYTF
.	.	TRBV25-1	TRBJ2-5	TGTGCCAGCAGCCCCCTGGGAGAGACCCAGTACTTC	CASSPLGETQYF
TRBD1	.	TRBV15	TRBJ2-2	TGTGCCACCTCTTTGGACAGGGGGGTTGGCGGGGAGCTGTTTTTT	CATSLDRGVGGELFF
TRBD1	.	TRBV7-9	TRBJ1-2	TGTGCCAGCAGTTCAATGACAGGGAACTATGGCTACACCTTC	CASSSMTGNYGYTF
.	.	TRBV18	TRBJ2-3	TGTGCCAGCTCAGCAGGGGTAGATACGCAGTATTTT	CASSAGVDTQYF
TRBD1	.	TRBV19	TRBJ2-7	TGTGCCAGTAGGTCAACAGGGGGCTTGAACGAGCAGTACTTC	CASRSTGGLNEQYF
.	.	TRBV2	TRBJ2-2	TGTGCCAGCACGTGGGAGAGACGCACCGGGGAGCTGTTTTTT	CASTWERRTGELFF
TRBD1	.	TRBV6-1	TRBJ2-5	TGTGCCAGCAGTGAAACAGGGGCCCAGTACTTC	CASSETGAQYF
TRBD1	many	TRBV7-6	TRBJ1-1	TGTGCCAGCAGCTTAGGACAGGGCCCTATGAACACTGAAGCTTTCTTT	CASSLGQGPMNTEAFF
.	.	TRBV7-9	TRBJ2-3	TGTGCCAGCAGCTTAGACGGGAGTATGACAGATACGCAGTATTTT	CASSLDGSMTDTQYF
.	.	TRBV18	TRBJ1-3	TGTGCCAGCTCACCGAGCTCTGGAAACACCATATATTTT	CASSPSSGNTIYF
TRBD1	.	TRBV11-2	TRBJ1-6	TGTGCCAGCAGTTCGGGACAGATTAATTCACCCCTCCACTTT	CASSSGQINSPLHF
TRBD1	.	TRBV10-3	TRBJ2-1	TGTGCCATCAGTCCCGGGACAGAAAACAATGAGCAGTTCTTC	CAISPGTENNEQFF
.	once	TRBV6-7	TRBJ1-1	TGTGCCAGCAGTTACTCATCGAGGAGGCGGGTGATGAACACTGAAGCTTTCTTT	CASSYSSRRRVMNTEAFF